This entry lists 16 T cell receptor beta chains sequenced from one sample in a study of cytomegalovirus exposure and HLA in healthy donors (TCRdb year 2017). Libraries came from the immunoSEQ multiplex PCR assay. A mixture of 60 forward primers for TCR Vbeta segments and 13 reverse primers for TCR Jbeta segments was used in the multiplex PCR. In its TCRdb copy, this immuneACCESS table keeps in-frame sequences only and misses some clones. Where compared with another copy, unresolved V genes explain less than half of these, and the others have no known cause. For this sample there are 120,000 to 150,000 clones; around 78% appear just once. Clones ranked in the top ten supply around 3% of the sample. What was sequenced was PBMCs. The receptors stem from a man aged 35 to 55 in good health and CMV-seropositive.

The chain joins TRBV7-9 to TRBJ1-5; TRBD1 matches 7 bases. CDR1 SEHNR and CDR2 FQNEAQ come from the germline V gene (reference sequence). The CDR3 has 16 amino acids. V was pared by 4 bases and J by 3 bases, with 9 bases of the junction left unmatched. The CDR3 is CASSSLQGLNNQPQHF. DNA of the CDR3: TGTGCCAGCAGCTCCCTACAGGGGCTTAACAATCAGCCCCAGCATTTT.

This clone has just one count. The rearrangement links TRBV28 to TRBJ2-5; 10 bases are shared with TRBD1. Germline assignment: CDR1 MDHEN and CDR2 SYDVKM. The CDR3 has 15 amino acids. Trimming removed 8 bases from V and 1 base from J; junction bases left unmatched: 7. The CDR3 bases are TGTGCCAGCCTGGACAGGGGGACCCTCCAAGAGACCCAGTACTTC. It is translated as CASLDRGTLQETQYF.

The rearrangement joins TRBV9 to TRBJ2-1, with 8 bases lining up with TRBD1. This CDR3 has 15 residues. Germline lookup yields CDR1 SGDLS and CDR2 YYNGEE. Unmatched junction bases numbered 3, after V lost 1 base and J lost 3 bases. The CDR3 is CASSVTGGYYNEQFF. The CDR3 nucleotides are TGTGCCAGCAGCGTAACAGGGGGTTACTACAATGAGCAGTTCTTC. Filled out from reference TRBV9 and TRBJ2-1, the complete variable domain reads DSGVTQTPKHLITATGQRVTLRCSPRSGDLSVYWYQQSLDQGLQFLIQYYNGEERAKGNILERFSAQQFPDLHSELNLSSLELGDSALYFCASSVTGGYYNEQFFGPGTRLTVL.

The rearrangement links TRBV11-2 to TRBJ2-7; 9 bases match TRBD2. CDR3 size: 17 residues. The V and J ends lost 5 bases and 7 bases, in that order; junction bases with no gene match: 18. CDR1 and CDR2 (germline): SGHAT, FQNNGV. CDR3 DNA: TGTGCCAGCAGCACGCAAGGGGTGGTAGCGGGAGCTGGTGAGCAGTACTTC. It codes for CASSTQGVVAGAGEQYF.

The V call is TRBV7-2, the J call TRBJ2-1; 8 bases map to TRBD2. From germline, CDR1 is SGHTA and CDR2 FQGNSA. The CDR3 spans 16 residues. V was pared by 5 bases and J by 4 bases, with 10 bases of the junction left unmatched. DNA of the CDR3: TGTGCCAGCAGCCGGGGCAGCGGGAGAGTATACAATGAGCAGTTCTTC. Protein product: CASSRGSGRVYNEQFF.

The CDR3 sequence is CASSWWADQSNTGELFF. In nucleotides, the CDR3 is TGTGCCAGCAGCTGGTGGGCAGACCAATCGAACACCGGGGAGCTGTTTTTT. V gene TRBV27 combines with J gene TRBJ2-2; D remains ambiguous. Trimming left V 6 bases short and J 0 bases short, with 17 bases between. This CDR3 contains 17 residues. The V gene's germline CDR1 is MNHEY and CDR2 SMNVEV (reference sequence).

V gene TRBV6-4 combines with J gene TRBJ2-2; tentatively, D is TRBD2 (5 bases). The CDR3 contains 16 residues. Looked up from germline, CDR1 is MRHNA and CDR2 is SNTAGT. Trimming shortened V by 5 bases and J by 2 bases, and 15 bases separated the two germline ends. This CDR3 reads CASSIHRTSNTGELFF. As DNA, the CDR3 is TGTGCCAGCAGTATCCATAGGACTTCAAACACCGGGGAGCTGTTTTTT.

The gene calls are TRBV5-1 and TRBJ2-5; D is perhaps TRBD2 (6 bases). The CDR3 runs 13 residues. Germline V CDR1 and CDR2: SGHRS, YFSETQ. The V and J ends lost 1 base and 9 bases respectively, with 13 bases between them. As DNA, the CDR3 is TGCGCCAGCAGCTTGAGAGGGGAGGCGGCCCAGTACTTC. Translating it yields CASSLRGEAAQYF.

The V call is TRBV2, the J call TRBJ2-5, with 11 bases matching TRBD1. The J call may be incorrect, as the DNA end agrees better with TRBJ2-7. The CDR3 totals 15 residues. Germline lookup yields CDR1 SNHLY and CDR2 FYNNEI. The CDR3 DNA sequence: TGTGCCAGCAGTAGCCCCGGGACAGGGGGCTACGAGCAGTACTTC. Translation gives CASSSPGTGGYEQYF.

This chain connects TRBV2 to TRBJ2-7; 8 nucleotides line up with TRBD2. Trimming at V came to 7 bases and at J to 6 bases, leaving 8 bases not matched to a gene. The germline V gene encodes CDR1 SNHLY and CDR2 FYNNEI. This CDR3 region has 13 residues. The CDR3 DNA reads as TGTGCCAGCAAAGTAGCGGGGACCACCGAGCAGTACTTC. This translates into CASKVAGTTEQYF.

CDR3 sequence (DNA): TGTGCCAGTAACAGGGCGGGCACCGGGGAGCTGTTTTTT. Protein: CASNRAGTGELFF. The chain uses TRBV19 and TRBJ2-2; a weak D match, TRBD1 (6 bases). There are 13 residues in the CDR3. V lost 7 bases and J 4 bases, leaving 10 bases between the germline ends. Germline-derived CDR1 and CDR2 are LNHDA and SQIVND (reference sequence).

The rearrangement joins TRBV7-9 to TRBJ2-1, with D possibly being TRBD1 (8 bases). The V end lost 3 bases, the J end lost 8 bases, and 14 bases lay between the germline ends. This CDR3 is 14 amino acids long. Germline V gene lookup returns CDR1 SEHNR and CDR2 FQNEAQ (reference sequence). The CDR3 bases are TGTGCCAGCAGCTTTCCACAGGGGGGGGATGAGCAGTTCTTC. Its protein product is CASSFPQGGDEQFF.

The chain combines TRBV4-2 with TRBJ1-2, with D possibly TRBD1 on 5 matching bases. Trimming took 1 base from V and 0 from J, leaving 12 bases between them. The CDR3 sequence is 16 residues long. The germline gives CDR1 LGHNA, CDR2 YNFKEQ. CDR3 DNA sequence: TGTGCCAGCAGCCAAGGTGGGGGGTTAGCTAACTATGGCTACACCTTC. This sequence encodes CASSQGGGLANYGYTF.

The chain links TRBV27 to TRBJ2-7; a weak D match, TRBD1 (6 bases). V was shortened by 7 bases and J by 3 bases, with 13 bases between the two germline ends. The length of the CDR3 is 13 residues. CDR1 and CDR2 (germline): MNHEY, SMNVEV (reference sequence). The CDR3 coding sequence is TGTGCCAGCAAGCACCAGGGGCACTACGAGCAGTACTTC. Amino acids: CASKHQGHYEQYF.

This clone was seen once. The chain joins TRBV11-2 to TRBJ2-1; unclear D gene. The CDR3 spans 15 residues. The V end lost 5 bases, the J end lost 8 bases, and 19 bases lay between the germline ends. Germline lookup yields CDR1 SGHAT and CDR2 FQNNGV. CDR3 coding DNA: TGTGCCAGCAGCCCCCAAGCTATCCCTCTGGATGAGCAGTTCTTC. Translated: CASSPQAIPLDEQFF.

CDR3 nucleotide sequence: TGTGCCAGCAGAAAAGGGGGGGGACCGCAGCCCCAGCATTTT. Encoded protein: CASRKGGGPQPQHF. J is TRBJ1-5 and V is TRBV28, with D possibly matching TRBD1 (6 bases). Looked up from germline, CDR1 is MDHEN and CDR2 is SYDVKM. The V and J ends lost 6 bases and 7 bases respectively, with 16 bases between them. This CDR3 contains 14 residues.